These 10 T cell receptor beta chains came from one sample sequenced in a study of T cells in Graves' hyperthyroidism and ophthalmopathy. TCR beta CDR3 regions were amplified from RNA. In the first-round RT-PCR of the TCR CDR3, the HTBI primer set was used. TCRdb itself ran the multiplex PCR reads through MiXCR, one entry per CDR3 protein. The table includes approximately 400,000 distinct CDR3 sequences, about 15% detected once. Sequencing input: blood. The receptor set was obtained from a woman under 40 with Graves' hyperthyroidism.

At least ten counts were recorded for this clonotype. The chain combines TRBV20-1 with TRBJ2-1; D gene ambiguous. The V end was cut by 3 bases, the J end by 8 bases, with 5 bases between. Germline CDR1 and CDR2: DFQATT and SNEGSKA (reference sequence). The length of the CDR3 is 10 residues. CDR3 sequence (DNA): TGCAGTGCTAGGGTCCATGAGCAGTTCTTC. Its translation is CSARVHEQFF.

This clonotype was detected only a few times. This rearrangement joins TRBV15 to TRBJ2-7, with 9 bases identical to TRBD1. CDR1 and CDR2 (germline): LNHNV, YYDKDF (reference sequence). The CDR3 spans 15 residues. V shed 1 base and J 4 bases; nucleotides not matched to a gene: 5. CDR3 in amino acids: CATSRGRTGDYEQYF. The CDR3 region has the DNA TGTGCCACCAGCAGAGGTAGGACAGGGGATTACGAGCAGTACTTC.

This clonotype was observed many times. The chain links TRBV3-1 to TRBJ2-7; 7 bases agree with TRBD2. CDR1 is LGHDT, CDR2 YNNKEL, per germline (reference sequence). Trimming cost V 2 bases and J 0 bases; bases outside gene matches: 7. The CDR3 contains 16 residues. The CDR3 protein is CASSQSSGLLSYEQYF. In nucleotides, the CDR3 is TGTGCCAGCAGCCAAAGTAGCGGGCTCCTCTCCTACGAGCAGTACTTC.

This clonotype was seen more than once but under ten times. The V gene is TRBV3-1, the J gene TRBJ2-2; TRBD1 or TRBD2 may be the D gene (5 bases each). This CDR3 is 15 amino acids long. V was shortened by 0 bases and J by 8 bases, with 13 bases between the two germline ends. Germline CDR1 LGHDT, CDR2 YNNKEL (reference sequence). The CDR3 here is CASSQDGAGQGELFF. The DNA of the CDR3 is TGTGCCAGCAGCCAAGATGGGGCGGGCCAGGGGGAGCTGTTTTTT. Drawing the rest from reference TRBV3-1 and TRBJ2-2, the complete variable domain is DTAVSQTPKYLVTQMGNDKSIKCEQNLGHDTMYWYKQDSKKFLKIMFSYNNKELIINETVPNRFSPKSPDKAHLNLHINSLELGDSAVYFCASSQDGAGQGELFFGEGSRLTVL.

This clonotype was recorded at least ten times. The chain combines TRBV2 with TRBJ1-4; D gene unclear. Germline lookup yields CDR1 SNHLY and CDR2 FYNNEI. The CDR3 consists of 15 residues. Trimming shortened V by 3 bases and J by 8 bases, and 16 bases separated the two germline ends. DNA of the CDR3: TGTGCCAGCAGTGAGTCCACCGAGGTTATGGAAAAACTGTTTTTT. Translated, it gives CASSESTEVMEKLFF.

This clonotype was seen many times. This sequence joins TRBV3-1 and TRBJ1-4; D not certain. Germline V CDR1 and CDR2: LGHDT, YNNKEL (reference sequence). The V gene lost 4 bases and the J gene lost 8 bases, with 14 bases spanning the gap. The CDR3 sequence is 14 residues long. The CDR3 DNA reads TGTGCCAGCAGCCCGGCCCTCAGCGAGGAAAAACTGTTTTTT. It encodes CASSPALSEEKLFF. Complete variable domain (other parts from reference TRBV3-1 and TRBJ1-4): DTAVSQTPKYLVTQMGNDKSIKCEQNLGHDTMYWYKQDSKKFLKIMFSYNNKELIINETVPNRFSPKSPDKAHLNLHINSLELGDSAVYFCASSPALSEEKLFFGSGTQLSVL.

In its sample, this clonotype was seen many times. This sequence joins TRBV15 and TRBJ1-5; no reliable D call. The CDR3 sequence is 16 residues long. Trimming stripped 5 bases from V and 2 bases from J, with 16 bases between. The V gene's germline CDR1 is LNHNV and CDR2 YYDKDF (reference sequence). CDR3 nucleotide sequence: TGTGCCACCAGCGGCGAGGAAGGTTCGGGCAATCAGCCCCAGCATTTT. Residues: CATSGEEGSGNQPQHF.

This CDR3 is CASSVRDRDSPGEQYF. CDR3 DNA: TGTGCCAGCAGCGTGAGAGACCGGGACAGCCCAGGGGAGCAGTACTTC. The chain recombines TRBV9 with TRBJ2-7, with TRBD1 matching over 7 bases. The V segment lost 2 bases and the J segment 7 bases; nucleotides outside the gene matches: 15. The CDR3 is 16 residues long. Germline values: CDR1 SGDLS, CDR2 YYNGEE.

This clonotype came up many times. The gene calls are TRBV6-2 or TRBV6-3 and TRBJ1-1; D is uncertain. Germline V gene data show CDR1 as MNHEY and CDR2 as SVGEGT. This CDR3 has 14 residues. V lost 0 bases and J 8 bases, leaving 13 bases between the germline ends. Written as DNA, the CDR3 is TGTGCCAGCAGTTACTCGGCCAGCCTCTCCGAAGCTTTCTTT. Translated: CASSYSASLSEAFF.

In its sample, this clonotype was seen many times. In DNA, the CDR3 is TGTGCCAGCAGAAATACCGGGACAGCTGAAAACTATGGCTACACCTTC. Protein product: CASRNTGTAENYGYTF. The gene calls are TRBV6-1 and TRBJ1-2; 7 bases match TRBD1. CDR1 and CDR2 (germline): MNHNS, SASEGT. J gave up 2 bases and V 6 bases, and 12 bases lay outside the gene matches. The CDR3 sequence is 16 residues long.